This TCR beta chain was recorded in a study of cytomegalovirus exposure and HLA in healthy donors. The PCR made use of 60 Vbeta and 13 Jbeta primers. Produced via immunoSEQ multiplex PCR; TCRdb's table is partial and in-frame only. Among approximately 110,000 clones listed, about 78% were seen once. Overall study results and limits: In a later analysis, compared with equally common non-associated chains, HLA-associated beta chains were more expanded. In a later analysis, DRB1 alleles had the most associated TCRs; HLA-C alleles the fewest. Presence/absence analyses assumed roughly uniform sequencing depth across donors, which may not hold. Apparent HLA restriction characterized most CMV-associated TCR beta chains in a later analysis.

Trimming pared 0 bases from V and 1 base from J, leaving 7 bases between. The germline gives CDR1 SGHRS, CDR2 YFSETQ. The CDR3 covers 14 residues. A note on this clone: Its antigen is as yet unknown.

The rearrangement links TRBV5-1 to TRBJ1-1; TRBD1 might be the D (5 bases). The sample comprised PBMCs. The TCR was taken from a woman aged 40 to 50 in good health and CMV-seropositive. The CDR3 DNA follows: TGCGCCAGCAGCTTGGTAGGGGCGAACACTGAAGCTTTCTTT. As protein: CASSLVGANTEAFF.